This TCR beta chain is from a study of T cells in Graves' hyperthyroidism and ophthalmopathy. CDR1 and CDR2 (germline): SGDLS, YYNGEE. Trimming removed 0 bases from V and 3 bases from J, with 15 bases in between. This CDR3 is built from 17 residues. This clonotype was recorded a few times. RNA transcripts gave rise to amplified TCR beta CDR3 regions. A first-round RT-PCR of the TCR CDR3 used the HTBI primer set. TCRdb re-called the multiplex PCR reads with MiXCR, one entry per CDR3 protein. The repertoire holds about 200,000 distinct CDR3 sequences, with 17% as singletons. This sequence joins TRBV9 and TRBJ2-2; a weak D match, TRBD2 (5 bases). This TCR was recovered from a woman aged 45-59 years with Graves' hyperthyroidism. The sequencing input was blood. This CDR3 is CASSVAGGSGYTGELFF. The CDR3 DNA reads TGTGCCAGCAGCGTAGCAGGAGGTAGTGGGTACACCGGGGAGCTGTTTTTT.